The 10 T cell receptor beta chains presented below share a single source sample, sequenced in a study of CD8 T cells in ankylosing spondylitis. TCRdb ran MiXCR on the 5' RACE reads and lists one entry per CDR3 protein. The sample contains 250,000 or so distinct CDR3 sequences, 18% of which appear only once. The sample consisted of blood, either unsorted or a sorted T cell fraction (not recorded which). Receptor source: a male donor with ankylosing spondylitis or in good health (not recorded which).

This clonotype has just a few counts. The chain links TRBV11-2 to TRBJ2-3; possibly TRBD2 for D (6 bases). In germline, CDR1 is SGHAT, CDR2 FQNNGV. V lost 7 bases and J 2 bases, leaving 19 bases between the germline ends. The CDR3 contains 16 residues. CDR3 DNA sequence: TGTGCCAGCATTCCCTTACCAGCGGGTATCACAGATACGCAGTATTTT. It yields the protein CASIPLPAGITDTQYF.

This clonotype was observed at least ten times. J is TRBJ2-5 and V is TRBV25-1; TRBD1 or TRBD2 may be the D gene (5 bases each). Germline assignment: CDR1 MGHDK and CDR2 SYGVNS. This CDR3 contains 15 residues. V lost 1 base to trimming and J lost 5 bases, with 14 bases between them. CDR3 amino acids: CASSESGASGETQYF. CDR3 nucleotide sequence: TGTGCCAGCAGTGAATCCGGGGCCTCGGGGGAGACCCAGTACTTC.

This chain joins TRBV6-2 or TRBV6-3 and TRBJ2-5, with 8 bases that match TRBD1. This CDR3 spans 15 amino acids. Germline-derived CDR1 and CDR2 are MNHEY and SVGEGT. The ends lost 4 bases at V and 4 bases at J; junction bases unmatched: 8. The CDR3: CASSSDRGAVETQYF. The CDR3 DNA reads as TGTGCCAGCAGTTCCGACAGGGGAGCGGTAGAGACCCAGTACTTC.

This rearrangement joins TRBV4-1 to TRBJ1-1; D is perhaps TRBD1 (5 bases). The V gene lost 6 bases and the J gene lost 2 bases, with 19 bases spanning the gap. Germline values: CDR1 MGHRA, CDR2 YSYEKL. The CDR3 has 16 amino acids. Here the CDR3 reads CASRPPWGRDNTEAFF. The DNA of the CDR3 is TGCGCCAGCAGGCCCCCGTGGGGCAGAGACAACACTGAAGCTTTCTTT.

This chain links TRBV4-2 with TRBJ2-2; the match to TRBD1 covers 9 bases. This CDR3 is built from 15 residues. Looked up from germline, CDR1 is LGHNA and CDR2 is YNFKEQ. With 4 bases clipped from V and 6 bases from J, the junction kept 6 bases outside the gene matches. The CDR3 spells CASSPTGGVSGELFF. CDR3 DNA: TGTGCCAGCAGCCCGACAGGGGGGGTGTCCGGGGAGCTGTTTTTT.

The chain links TRBV12-5 to TRBJ2-3; D gene unclear. In germline, CDR1 is LGHNT, CDR2 FRNRAP. The V end lost 7 bases, the J end lost 1 base, and 12 bases lay between the germline ends. The CDR3 covers 14 residues. The CDR3 DNA reads as TGTGCTAGTGCCCCGGGCCACCGCACAGATACGCAGTATTTT. Residues: CASAPGHRTDTQYF. The full variable domain, with the rest looked up from reference TRBV12-5 and TRBJ2-3, is DARVTQTPRHKVTEMGQEVTMRCQPILGHNTVFWYRQTMMQGLELLAYFRNRAPLDDSGMPKDRFSAEMPDATLATLKIQPSEPRDSAVYFCASAPGHRTDTQYFGPGTRLTVL.

This clonotype was seen a few times. This chain connects TRBV29-1 to TRBJ2-7; 8 nucleotides align to TRBD1. The J segment lost 6 bases and the V segment lost 7 bases, leaving 11 bases of the junction unmatched. The germline CDR1 and CDR2 sequences are SQVTM and ANQGSEA. The CDR3 sequence is 13 residues long. The CDR3 region is CSAPGQGSGEQYF. The DNA of the CDR3 is TGCAGCGCTCCTGGACAGGGTTCGGGCGAGCAGTACTTC.

V gene TRBV4-1 combines with J gene TRBJ2-1; 11 positions agree with TRBD2. The V gene's germline CDR1 is MGHRA and CDR2 YSYEKL. The CDR3 is made up of 17 amino acids. The ends lost 2 bases at V and 1 base at J; junction bases unmatched: 4. CDR3 sequence (DNA): TGCGCCAGCAGCCAATCGACTAGCGGGATTTCCTACAATGAGCAGTTCTTC. Protein product: CASSQSTSGISYNEQFF.

This clonotype was counted many times. V gene TRBV10-3 combines with J gene TRBJ2-7; a possible D gene is TRBD1 (6 bases). The V end was cut by 0 bases, the J end by 2 bases, with 14 bases between. This CDR3 has 16 amino acids. Germline V gene lookup returns CDR1 ENHRY and CDR2 SYGVKD. The CDR3: CAISESIGQRAYEQYF. The CDR3 bases are TGTGCCATCAGTGAGTCGATTGGACAGCGAGCCTACGAGCAGTACTTC.

This clonotype was observed a handful of times. The chain combines TRBV11-1 with TRBJ2-5; 13 nucleotides line up with TRBD2. There are 19 residues in the CDR3. V gave up 5 bases and J gave up 4 bases; unmatched junction bases: 16. Germline assignment: CDR1 SGHAT and CDR2 FQDESV (reference sequence). This CDR3 is CASSGETSGRRSAGETQYF. The CDR3, as DNA: TGTGCCAGCAGCGGCGAGACTAGCGGGAGGAGGAGTGCTGGAGAGACCCAGTACTTC.